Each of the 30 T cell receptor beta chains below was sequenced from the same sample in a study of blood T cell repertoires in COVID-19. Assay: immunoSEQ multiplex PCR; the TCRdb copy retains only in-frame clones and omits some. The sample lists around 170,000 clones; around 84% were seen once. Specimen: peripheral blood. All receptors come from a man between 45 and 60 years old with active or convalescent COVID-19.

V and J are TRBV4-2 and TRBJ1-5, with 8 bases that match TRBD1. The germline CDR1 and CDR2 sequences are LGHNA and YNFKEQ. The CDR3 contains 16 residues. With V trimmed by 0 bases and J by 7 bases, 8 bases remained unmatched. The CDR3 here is CASSQDPDRAAQPQHF. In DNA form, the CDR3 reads TGTGCCAGCAGCCAAGATCCGGACAGGGCCGCGCAGCCCCAGCATTTT.

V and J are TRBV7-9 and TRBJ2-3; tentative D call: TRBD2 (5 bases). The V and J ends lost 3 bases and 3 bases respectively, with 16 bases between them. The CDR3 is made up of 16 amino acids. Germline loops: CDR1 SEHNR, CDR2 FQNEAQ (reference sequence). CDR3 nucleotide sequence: TGTGCCAGCAGCTTCGAGCCTAGCTACGGTACAGATACGCAGTATTTT. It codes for CASSFEPSYGTDTQYF.

The DNA of the CDR3 is TGTGCCAGCAGCTTTAGTACTTATTCGAACACTGAAGCTTTCTTT. Translation: CASSFSTYSNTEAFF. The chain uses TRBV7-9 and TRBJ1-1, with D unresolved. The germline V gene has CDR1 SEHNR and CDR2 FQNEAQ (reference sequence). There are 15 residues in the CDR3. Trimming left V 3 bases short and J 1 base short, with 12 bases between.

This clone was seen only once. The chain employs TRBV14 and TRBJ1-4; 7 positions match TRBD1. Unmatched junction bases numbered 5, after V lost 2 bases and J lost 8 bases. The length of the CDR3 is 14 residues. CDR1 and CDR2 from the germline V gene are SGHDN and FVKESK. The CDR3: CASSQTTGHEKLFF. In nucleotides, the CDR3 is TGTGCCAGCAGCCAAACGACAGGGCACGAAAAACTGTTTTTT.

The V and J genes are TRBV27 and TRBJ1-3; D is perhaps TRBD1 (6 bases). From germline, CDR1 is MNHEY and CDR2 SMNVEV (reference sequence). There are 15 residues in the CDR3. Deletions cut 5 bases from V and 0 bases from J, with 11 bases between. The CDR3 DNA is TGTGCCAGCAGTGCCTACAGGGACTCTGGAAACACCATATATTTT. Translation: CASSAYRDSGNTIYF.

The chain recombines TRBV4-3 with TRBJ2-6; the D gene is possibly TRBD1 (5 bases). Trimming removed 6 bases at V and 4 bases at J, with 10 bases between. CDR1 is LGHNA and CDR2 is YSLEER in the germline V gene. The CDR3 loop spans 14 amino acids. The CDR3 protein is CASRPGSGANVLTF. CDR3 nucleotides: TGCGCCAGCAGACCAGGGTCAGGGGCCAACGTCCTGACTTTC.

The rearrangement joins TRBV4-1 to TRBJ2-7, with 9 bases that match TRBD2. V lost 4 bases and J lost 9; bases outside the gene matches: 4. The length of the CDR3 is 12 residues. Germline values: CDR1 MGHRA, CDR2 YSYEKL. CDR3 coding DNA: TGCGCCAGCAGCCTGACTAGCGGTAGGCAGTACTTC. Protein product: CASSLTSGRQYF.

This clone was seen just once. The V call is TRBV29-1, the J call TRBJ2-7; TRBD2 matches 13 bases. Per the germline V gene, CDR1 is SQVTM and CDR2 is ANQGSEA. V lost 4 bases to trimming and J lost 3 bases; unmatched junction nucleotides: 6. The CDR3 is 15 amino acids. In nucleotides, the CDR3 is TGCAGCGTTGCTGGACTAGCGGGGGCCCTCTACGAGCAGTACTTC. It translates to CSVAGLAGALYEQYF.

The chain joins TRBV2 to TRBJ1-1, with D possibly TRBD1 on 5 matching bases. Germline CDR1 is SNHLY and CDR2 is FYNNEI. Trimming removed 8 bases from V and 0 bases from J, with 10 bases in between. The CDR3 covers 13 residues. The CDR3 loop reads CASGRGMNTEAFF. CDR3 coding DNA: TGTGCCAGCGGAAGGGGTATGAACACTGAAGCTTTCTTT.

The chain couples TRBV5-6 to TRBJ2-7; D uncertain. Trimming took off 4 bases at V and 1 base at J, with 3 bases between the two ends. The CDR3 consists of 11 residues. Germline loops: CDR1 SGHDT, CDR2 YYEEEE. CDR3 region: CASSRSYEQYF. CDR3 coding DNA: TGTGCCAGCAGCCGGTCCTACGAGCAGTACTTC.

The CDR3 sequence: CASSAGLAGGSGETQYF. The CDR3, as DNA: TGTGCCAGCAGCGCGGGACTAGCGGGGGGATCCGGGGAGACCCAGTACTTC. The J gene is TRBJ2-5, the V gene TRBV9; 15 nucleotides align to TRBD2. V was clipped by 3 bases and J by 5 bases; unmatched bases: 8. Germline CDR1 is SGDLS and CDR2 is YYNGEE. The CDR3 contains 17 residues.

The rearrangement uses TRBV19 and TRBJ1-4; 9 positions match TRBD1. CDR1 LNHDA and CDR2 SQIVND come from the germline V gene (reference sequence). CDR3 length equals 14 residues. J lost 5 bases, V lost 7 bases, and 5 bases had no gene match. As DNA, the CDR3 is TGTGCCAGTACTACCGGGACAGGGAATGAAAAACTGTTTTTT. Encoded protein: CASTTGTGNEKLFF.

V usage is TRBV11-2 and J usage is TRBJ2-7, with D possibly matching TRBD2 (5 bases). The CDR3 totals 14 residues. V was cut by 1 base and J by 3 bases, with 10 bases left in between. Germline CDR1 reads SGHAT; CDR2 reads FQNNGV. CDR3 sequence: CASSLGSGGYEQYF. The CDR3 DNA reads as TGTGCCAGCAGCTTAGGGTCAGGAGGCTACGAGCAGTACTTC. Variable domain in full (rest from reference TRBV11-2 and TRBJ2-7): EAGVAQSPRYKIIEKRQSVAFWCNPISGHATLYWYQQILGQGPKLLIQFQNNGVVDDSQLPKDRFSAERLKGVDSTLKIQPAKLEDSAVYLCASSLGSGGYEQYFGPGTRLTVT.

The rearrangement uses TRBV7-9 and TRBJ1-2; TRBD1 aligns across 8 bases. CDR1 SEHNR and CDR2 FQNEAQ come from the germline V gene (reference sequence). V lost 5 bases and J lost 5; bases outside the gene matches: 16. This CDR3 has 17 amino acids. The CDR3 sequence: CASSRYADRAGLYGYTF. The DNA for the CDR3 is TGTGCCAGCAGCCGATACGCGGACAGGGCGGGGTTATATGGCTACACCTTC.

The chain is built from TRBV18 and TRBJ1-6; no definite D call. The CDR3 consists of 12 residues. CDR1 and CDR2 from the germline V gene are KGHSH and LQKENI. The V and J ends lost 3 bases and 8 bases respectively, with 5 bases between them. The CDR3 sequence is CASSPPDSPLHF. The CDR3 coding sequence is TGTGCCAGCTCACCCCCGGATTCACCCCTCCACTTT.

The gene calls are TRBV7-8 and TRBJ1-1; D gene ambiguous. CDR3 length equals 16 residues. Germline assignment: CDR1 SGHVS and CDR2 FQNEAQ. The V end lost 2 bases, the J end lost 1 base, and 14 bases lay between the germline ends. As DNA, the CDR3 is TGTGCCAGCAGCTTATTGGCACGGAGTAGGAACACTGAAGCTTTCTTT. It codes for CASSLLARSRNTEAFF.

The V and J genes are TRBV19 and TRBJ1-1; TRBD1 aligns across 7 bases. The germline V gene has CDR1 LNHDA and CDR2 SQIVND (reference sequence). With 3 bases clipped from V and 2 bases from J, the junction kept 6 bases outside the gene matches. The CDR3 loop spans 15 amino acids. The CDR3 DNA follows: TGTGCCAGTAGTATTAGTGGGACAGCTAACACTGAAGCTTTCTTT. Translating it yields CASSISGTANTEAFF. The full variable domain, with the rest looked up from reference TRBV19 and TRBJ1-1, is DGGITQSPKYLFRKEGQNVTLSCEQNLNHDAMYWYRQDPGQGLRLIYYSQIVNDFQKGDIAEGYSVSREKKESFPLTVTSAQKNPTAFYLCASSISGTANTEAFFGQGTRLTVV.

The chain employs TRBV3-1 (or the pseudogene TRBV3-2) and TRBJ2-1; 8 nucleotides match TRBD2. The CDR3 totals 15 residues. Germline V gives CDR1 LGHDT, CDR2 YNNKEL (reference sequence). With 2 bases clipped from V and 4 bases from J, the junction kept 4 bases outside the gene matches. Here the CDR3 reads CASSQSSGGYNEQFF. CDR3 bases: TGTGCCAGCAGCCAATCCTCGGGGGGGTACAATGAGCAGTTCTTC.

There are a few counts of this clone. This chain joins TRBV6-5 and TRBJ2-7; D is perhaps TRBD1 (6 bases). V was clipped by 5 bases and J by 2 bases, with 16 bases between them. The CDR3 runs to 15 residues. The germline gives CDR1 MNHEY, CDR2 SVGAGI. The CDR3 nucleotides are TGTGCCAGCAGTCCGACCGGACAGTATCCCTACGAGCAGTACTTC. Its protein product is CASSPTGQYPYEQYF.

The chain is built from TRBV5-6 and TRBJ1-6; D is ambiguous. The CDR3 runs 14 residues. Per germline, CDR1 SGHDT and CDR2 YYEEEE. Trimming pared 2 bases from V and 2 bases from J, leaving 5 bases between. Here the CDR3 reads CASSFSPYNSPLHF. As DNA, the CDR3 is TGTGCCAGCAGCTTCTCCCCCTATAATTCACCCCTCCACTTT.

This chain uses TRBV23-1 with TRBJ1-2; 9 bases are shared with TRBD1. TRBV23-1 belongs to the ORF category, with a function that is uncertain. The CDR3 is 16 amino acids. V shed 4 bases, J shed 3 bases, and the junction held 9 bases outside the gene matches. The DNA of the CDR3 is TGCGCCAGCAGTCTCGCTTCGGGACAGGGCCACTATGGCTACACCTTC. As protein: CASSLASGQGHYGYTF.

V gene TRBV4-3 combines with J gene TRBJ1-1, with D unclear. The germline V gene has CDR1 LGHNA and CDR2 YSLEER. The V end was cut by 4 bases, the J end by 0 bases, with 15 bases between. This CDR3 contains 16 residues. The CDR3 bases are TGCGCCAGCAGCCCCGGGGTGGGGAACATGAACACTGAAGCTTTCTTT. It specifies CASSPGVGNMNTEAFF.

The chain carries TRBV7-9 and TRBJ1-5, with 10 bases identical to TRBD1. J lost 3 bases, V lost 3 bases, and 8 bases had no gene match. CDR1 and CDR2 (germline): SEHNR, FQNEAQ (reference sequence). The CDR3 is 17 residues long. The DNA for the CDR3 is TGTGCCAGCAGCTTGACAGGGGGCGAGATGCTCAATCAGCCCCAGCATTTT. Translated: CASSLTGGEMLNQPQHF.

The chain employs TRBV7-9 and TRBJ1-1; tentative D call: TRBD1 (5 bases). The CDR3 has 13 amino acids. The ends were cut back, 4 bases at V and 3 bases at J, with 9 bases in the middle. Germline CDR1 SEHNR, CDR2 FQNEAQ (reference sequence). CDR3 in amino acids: CASSYLTDTEAFF. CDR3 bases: TGTGCCAGCAGCTACCTGACAGACACTGAAGCTTTCTTT.

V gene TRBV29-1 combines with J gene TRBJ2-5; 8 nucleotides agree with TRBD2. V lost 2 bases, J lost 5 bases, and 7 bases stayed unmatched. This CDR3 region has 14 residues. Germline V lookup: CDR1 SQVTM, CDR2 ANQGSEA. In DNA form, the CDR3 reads TGCAGCGTTGAATCGGGGGGGCTACGGGAGACCCAGTACTTC. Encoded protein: CSVESGGLRETQYF.

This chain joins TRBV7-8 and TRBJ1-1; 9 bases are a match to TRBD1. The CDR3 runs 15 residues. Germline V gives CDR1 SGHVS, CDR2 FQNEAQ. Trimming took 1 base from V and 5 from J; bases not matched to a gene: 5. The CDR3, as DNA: TGTGCCAGCAGCTTAGTGGGACAGGGACATACTGAAGCTTTCTTT. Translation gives CASSLVGQGHTEAFF.

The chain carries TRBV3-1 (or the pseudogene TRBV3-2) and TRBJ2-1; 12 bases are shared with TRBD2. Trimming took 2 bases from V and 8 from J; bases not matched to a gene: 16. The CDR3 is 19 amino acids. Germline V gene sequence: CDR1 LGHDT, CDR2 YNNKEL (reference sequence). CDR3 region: CASSQITLAGGGSRDEQFF. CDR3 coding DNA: TGTGCCAGCAGCCAAATCACACTAGCGGGAGGCGGGAGTCGGGATGAGCAGTTCTTC.

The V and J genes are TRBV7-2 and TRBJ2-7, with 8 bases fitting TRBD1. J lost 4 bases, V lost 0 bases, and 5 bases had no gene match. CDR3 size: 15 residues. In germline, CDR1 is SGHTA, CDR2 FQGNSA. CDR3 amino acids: CASSLASGGVYEQYF. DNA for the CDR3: TGTGCCAGCAGCTTAGCGTCAGGGGGCGTTTACGAGCAGTACTTC.

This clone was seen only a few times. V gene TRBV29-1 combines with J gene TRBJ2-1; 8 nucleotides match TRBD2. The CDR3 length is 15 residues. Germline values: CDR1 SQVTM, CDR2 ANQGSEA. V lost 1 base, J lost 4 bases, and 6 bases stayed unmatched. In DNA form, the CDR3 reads TGCAGCGTTGAAGGGAGCGGGAGATTTTACAATGAGCAGTTCTTC. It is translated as CSVEGSGRFYNEQFF.

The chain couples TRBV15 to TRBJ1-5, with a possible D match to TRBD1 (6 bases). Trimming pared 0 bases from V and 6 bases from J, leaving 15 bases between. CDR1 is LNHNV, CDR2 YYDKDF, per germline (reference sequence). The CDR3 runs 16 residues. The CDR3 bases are TGTGCCACCAGCAGAGATTTGGCGGGGGGCACTCAGCCCCAGCATTTT. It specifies CATSRDLAGGTQPQHF.